This T cell receptor beta chain originates from a study of cytomegalovirus exposure and HLA in healthy donors. Germline-derived CDR1 and CDR2 are MNHEY and SMNVEV (reference sequence). V was trimmed by 3 bases and J by 6 bases, leaving 12 bases between them. There are 13 residues in the CDR3. Both 60 Vbeta primers and 13 Jbeta primers went into the PCR. TCRdb's table, derived via immunoSEQ multiplex PCR, lists solely in-frame clones and lacks some. The top ten hold 7% to 9% of the sample, which has approximately 22,000 clones, around 77% seen once. The receptor comes from a man aged 55 to 70 in good health and CMV-seronegative. This chain connects TRBV27 to TRBJ2-7; no clear D. Sample: PBMCs. CDR3 sequence (DNA): TGTGCCAGCAGTTTTGCGCAGAGGAGCGAGCAGTACTTC. Translated, it gives CASSFAQRSEQYF.